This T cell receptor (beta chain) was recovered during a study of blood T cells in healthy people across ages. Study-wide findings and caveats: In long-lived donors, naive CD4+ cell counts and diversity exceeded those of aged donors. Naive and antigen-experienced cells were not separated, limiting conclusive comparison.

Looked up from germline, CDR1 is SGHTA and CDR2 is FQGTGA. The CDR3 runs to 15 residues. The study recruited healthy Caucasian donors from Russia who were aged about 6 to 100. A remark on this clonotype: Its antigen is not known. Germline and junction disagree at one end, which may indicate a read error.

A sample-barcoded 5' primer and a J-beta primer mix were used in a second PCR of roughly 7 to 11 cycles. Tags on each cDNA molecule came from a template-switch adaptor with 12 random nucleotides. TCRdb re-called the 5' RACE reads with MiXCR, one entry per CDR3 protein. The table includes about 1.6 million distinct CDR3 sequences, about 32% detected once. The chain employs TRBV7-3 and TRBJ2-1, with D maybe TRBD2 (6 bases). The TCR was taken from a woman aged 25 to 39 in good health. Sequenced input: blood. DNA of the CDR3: TGTGTCAGCAGCTTGGCGGGCGGGACCCACAATGAGCAGTTCTTC. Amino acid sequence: CVSSLAGGTHNEQFF.